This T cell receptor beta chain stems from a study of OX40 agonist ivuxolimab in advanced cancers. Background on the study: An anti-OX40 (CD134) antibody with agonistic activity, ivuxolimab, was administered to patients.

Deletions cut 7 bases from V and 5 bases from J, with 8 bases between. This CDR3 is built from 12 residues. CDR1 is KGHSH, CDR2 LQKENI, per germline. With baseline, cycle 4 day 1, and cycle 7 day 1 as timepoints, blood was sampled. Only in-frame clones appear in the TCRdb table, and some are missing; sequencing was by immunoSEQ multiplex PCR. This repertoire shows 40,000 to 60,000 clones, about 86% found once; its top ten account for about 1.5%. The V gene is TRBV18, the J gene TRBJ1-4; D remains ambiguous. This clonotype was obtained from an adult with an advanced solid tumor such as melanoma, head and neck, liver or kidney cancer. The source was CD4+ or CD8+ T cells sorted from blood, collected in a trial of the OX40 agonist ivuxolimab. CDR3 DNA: TGTGCCAGCTGCCGGGAAAATGAAAAACTGTTTTTT. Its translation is CASCRENEKLFF. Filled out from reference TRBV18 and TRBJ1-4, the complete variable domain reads NAGVMQNPRHLVRRRGQEARLRCSPMKGHSHVYWYRQLPEEGLKFMVYLQKENIIDESGMPKERFSAEFPKEGPSILRIQQVVRGDSAAYFCASCRENEKLFFGSGTQLSVL.